This TCR beta chain was captured in a study of shared clonotypes between healthy human individuals. Turning to the study itself: The study drew on a couple of women and a few men aged 18 to 49 as donors.

This table comes from immunoSEQ multiplex PCR, and its TCRdb copy is limited to in-frame clones, with some not included. The sample shows some 120,000 clones, 55% to 70% of them seen only once. Study results and limitations: Rarefaction showed sorted-subset sequencing was incomplete despite large depth. Non-shared clonotypes showed lower generation probabilities than clonotypes common to all four donors.

Of note for this clone: Its target is unknown.

The sequencing input was memory CD8+ T cells sorted from blood. The subset: CD45RO+ cells pooled with CCR7-negative TemRA cells. The source is a woman in her thirties in good health.

CDR3 sequence: CASSRTADNEQFF. The CDR3 bases are TGTGCCAGCAGTCGGACGGCCGACAATGAGCAGTTCTTC. This chain joins TRBV6-5 and TRBJ2-1; D is ambiguous. CDR1 is MNHEY and CDR2 is SVGAGI in the germline V gene. Trimming removed 5 bases at V and 5 bases at J, with 10 bases between. The length of the CDR3 is 13 residues.